A selection of T cell receptor beta chains follows, all from one sample in a study of CD8 T cells in ankylosing spondylitis. TCRdb fed the 5' RACE reads into MiXCR, producing one record per CDR3 protein. This sample has under 250,000 distinct CDR3 sequences, with under 12% found just once. Sequencing used blood, either unsorted or a sorted T cell fraction (not recorded which). The receptors were sampled from a male donor with ankylosing spondylitis or in good health (not recorded which). Each CDR3 is given with its conserved first and last residue.

j_gene: TRBJ2-1; v_gene: TRBV7-8; CDR3aa: CASSLKEWGGTYNEQFF
j_gene: TRBJ2-1; v_gene: TRBV6-5; CDR3aa: CASSYRDWGGNEQFF
j_gene: TRBJ2-5; v_gene: TRBV4-1; CDR3aa: CASSHTGGDGKETQYF
j_gene: TRBJ2-7; v_gene: TRBV6-1; CDR3aa: CASSEALSEDYEQYF
j_gene: TRBJ2-7; v_gene: TRBV5-1; CDR3aa: CASSFSYGTGLYEQYF
j_gene: TRBJ2-2; v_gene: TRBV20-1; CDR3aa: CSAAGTGELFF
j_gene: TRBJ2-6; v_gene: TRBV6-5; CDR3aa: CASSYHRGGDSGANVLTF
j_gene: TRBJ2-1; v_gene: TRBV27; CDR3aa: CASSPTSGGRNEQFF
j_gene: TRBJ1-4; v_gene: TRBV29-1; CDR3aa: CSAQWGDGKLFF
j_gene: TRBJ1-2; v_gene: TRBV20-1; CDR3aa: CSARVKGNYGYTF
j_gene: TRBJ1-1; v_gene: TRBV11-3; CDR3aa: CASSIGQGTGEAFF
j_gene: TRBJ2-3; v_gene: TRBV7-2; CDR3aa: CASSLPSGPDTQYF
j_gene: TRBJ2-2; v_gene: TRBV3-2; CDR3aa: CANSRGKREINTGELFF
j_gene: TRBJ2-3; v_gene: TRBV6-1; CDR3aa: CASRRDGSTDTQYF
j_gene: TRBJ2-7; v_gene: TRBV12-3/TRBV12-4; CDR3aa: CASSWTGPYEQYF
j_gene: TRBJ2-3; v_gene: TRBV5-1; CDR3aa: CASSLTRLAGGASTDTQYF
j_gene: TRBJ2-7; v_gene: TRBV20-1; CDR3aa: CSAEPGTYEQYF
j_gene: TRBJ2-3; v_gene: TRBV4-1; CDR3aa: CASSQDRRGVGTDTQYF
j_gene: TRBJ2-7; v_gene: TRBV20-1; CDR3aa: CSARPSSGTRTYEQYF
j_gene: TRBJ1-1; v_gene: TRBV27; CDR3aa: CASSLGSWTEAFF
j_gene: TRBJ1-2; v_gene: TRBV6-6; CDR3aa: CASTSSGQGTSNYGYTF
j_gene: TRBJ2-3; v_gene: TRBV7-2; CDR3aa: CASRQGRTTTSTDTQYF
j_gene: TRBJ2-7; v_gene: TRBV20-1; CDR3aa: CSARDSPRTGFRDEQYF
j_gene: TRBJ1-2; v_gene: TRBV27; CDR3aa: CASSAGTAYGYTF
j_gene: TRBJ2-5; v_gene: TRBV28; CDR3aa: CASSFGLAGYQETQYF
j_gene: TRBJ2-1; v_gene: TRBV12-3/TRBV12-4; CDR3aa: CASSPDRLLSYNEQFF
j_gene: TRBJ1-3; v_gene: TRBV2; CDR3aa: CASSAGGRNTIYF
j_gene: TRBJ2-7; v_gene: TRBV25-1; CDR3aa: CASGHRASYEQYF
j_gene: TRBJ1-2; v_gene: TRBV7-8; CDR3aa: CASSLYPTGGYYGYTF
j_gene: TRBJ2-1; v_gene: TRBV2; CDR3aa: CASREPGANEQFF
j_gene: TRBJ2-3; v_gene: TRBV12-3/TRBV12-4; CDR3aa: CASTMTSTDTQYF
j_gene: TRBJ2-1; v_gene: TRBV4-1; CDR3aa: CVSSQEPGPGTSSYNEQFF
j_gene: TRBJ2-3; v_gene: TRBV5-1; CDR3aa: CASSLGTQGTDTQYF
j_gene: TRBJ1-4; v_gene: TRBV20-1; CDR3aa: CSARRTANEKLFF
j_gene: TRBJ2-1; v_gene: TRBV28; CDR3aa: CASSFPGLAGAGTYNEQFF
j_gene: TRBJ2-1; v_gene: TRBV30; CDR3aa: CAWGRNYNEQFF
j_gene: TRBJ2-3; v_gene: TRBV9; CDR3aa: CASSVAPGMRTDTQYF
j_gene: TRBJ2-1; v_gene: TRBV7-2; CDR3aa: CASSRDFSQKNEQFF
j_gene: TRBJ2-4; v_gene: TRBV10-2; CDR3aa: CASLAEFENIQYF
j_gene: TRBJ2-1; v_gene: TRBV4-2; CDR3aa: CASSLQWGGSGDEQFF
j_gene: TRBJ1-2; v_gene: TRBV12-3/TRBV12-4; CDR3aa: CASSLALGVGGYGYTF
j_gene: TRBJ2-3; v_gene: TRBV11-2; CDR3aa: CASSLDSSGRAPVSTDTQYF
j_gene: TRBJ2-7; v_gene: TRBV5-1; CDR3aa: CASSAGTAAAYEQYF
j_gene: TRBJ1-1; v_gene: TRBV18; CDR3aa: CASSTASSGVPLEAFF
j_gene: TRBJ2-1; v_gene: TRBV7-2; CDR3aa: CASSLACCGYNEQFF
j_gene: TRBJ1-1; v_gene: TRBV7-2; CDR3aa: CASGLIGGSNTEAFF
j_gene: TRBJ1-1; v_gene: TRBV5-1; CDR3aa: CASSTSPTGGRTEAFF
j_gene: TRBJ1-2; v_gene: TRBV20-1; CDR3aa: CSARAGTSLTYGYTF
j_gene: TRBJ1-1; v_gene: TRBV5-1; CDR3aa: CASHWGSQNPSNTEAFF